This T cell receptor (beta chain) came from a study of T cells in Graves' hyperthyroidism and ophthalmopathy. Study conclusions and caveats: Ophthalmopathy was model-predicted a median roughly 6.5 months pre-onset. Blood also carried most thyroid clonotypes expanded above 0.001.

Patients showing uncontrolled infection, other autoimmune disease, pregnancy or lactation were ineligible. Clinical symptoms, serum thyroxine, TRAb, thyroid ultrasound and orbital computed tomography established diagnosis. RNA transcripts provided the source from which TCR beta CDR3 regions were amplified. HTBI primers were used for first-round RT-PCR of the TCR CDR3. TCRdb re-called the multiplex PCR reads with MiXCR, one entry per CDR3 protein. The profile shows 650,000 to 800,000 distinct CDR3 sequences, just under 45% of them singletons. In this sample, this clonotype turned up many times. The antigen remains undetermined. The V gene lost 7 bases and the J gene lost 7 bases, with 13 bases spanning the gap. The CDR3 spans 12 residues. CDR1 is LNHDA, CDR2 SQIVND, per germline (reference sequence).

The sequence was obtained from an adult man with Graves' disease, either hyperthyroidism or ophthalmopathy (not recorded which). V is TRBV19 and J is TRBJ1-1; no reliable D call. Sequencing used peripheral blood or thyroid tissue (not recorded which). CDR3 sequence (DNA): TGTGCCAGTAAGGGTTTGGTCCGTGAAGCTTTCTTT. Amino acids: CASKGLVREAFF. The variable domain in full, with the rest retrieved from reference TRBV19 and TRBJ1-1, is DGGITQSPKYLFRKEGQNVTLSCEQNLNHDAMYWYRQDPGQGLRLIYYSQIVNDFQKGDIAEGYSVSREKKESFPLTVTSAQKNPTAFYLCASKGLVREAFFGQGTRLTVV.